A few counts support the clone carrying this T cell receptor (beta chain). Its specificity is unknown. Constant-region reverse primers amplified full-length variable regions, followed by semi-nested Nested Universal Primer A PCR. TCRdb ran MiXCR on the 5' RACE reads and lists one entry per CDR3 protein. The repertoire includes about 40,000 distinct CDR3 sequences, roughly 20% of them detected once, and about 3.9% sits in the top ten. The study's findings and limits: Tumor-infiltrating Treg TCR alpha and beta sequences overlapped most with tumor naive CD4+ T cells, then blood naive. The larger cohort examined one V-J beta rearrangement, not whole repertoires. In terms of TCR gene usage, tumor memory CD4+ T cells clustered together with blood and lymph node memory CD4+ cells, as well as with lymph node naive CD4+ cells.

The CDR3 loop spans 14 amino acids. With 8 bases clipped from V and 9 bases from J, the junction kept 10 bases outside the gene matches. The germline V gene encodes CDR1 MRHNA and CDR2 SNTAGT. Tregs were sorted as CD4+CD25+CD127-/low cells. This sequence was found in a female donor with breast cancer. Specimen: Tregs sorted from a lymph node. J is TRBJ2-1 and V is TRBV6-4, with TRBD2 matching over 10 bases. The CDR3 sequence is CASGRDRTSGEQFF. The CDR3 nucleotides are TGTGCCAGCGGGCGGGACCGGACTAGCGGTGAGCAGTTCTTC.